These T cell receptor beta chains were read from a single sample in a study of blood T cell repertoires in COVID-19. Measured with immunoSEQ multiplex PCR; TCRdb has only the in-frame clones, and not every one. In the table there are some 300,000 clones, less than 90% of which are singletons. The sequencing input was peripheral blood. These receptors all stem from a woman between 65 and 79 years old with COVID-19, enrolled during active disease. Each CDR3 is given with its conserved first and last residue. Each record gives: V gene, J gene, CDR3 protein.

TRBV27	TRBJ1-1	CASSPNKNTEAFF
TRBV30	TRBJ2-5	CAWKMGGAGETQYF
TRBV7-2	TRBJ1-2	CASSSDGQGNYGYTF
TRBV9	TRBJ2-1	CASTPGSDEQFF
TRBV4-2	TRBJ2-5	CASSQDNVGGETQYF
TRBV3-1/TRBV3-2	TRBJ2-7	CASSPWTGEDEQYF
TRBV5-1	TRBJ1-1	CASSLGQGVNTEAFF
TRBV10-3	TRBJ2-5	CAISPLSGGETQYF
TRBV12-3/TRBV12-4	TRBJ2-1	CASRHRRDEQFF
TRBV2	TRBJ2-5	CASRTGIAGGRKTQYF
TRBV6-5	TRBJ2-1	CASGQGTSFYEQFF
TRBV7-9	TRBJ2-3	CASMEAGSTDTQYF
TRBV6-2/TRBV6-3	TRBJ1-2	CASSDREAHYGYTF
TRBV12-3/TRBV12-4	TRBJ2-5	CASLGVETQYF
TRBV6-5	TRBJ2-5	CASSYVGETQYF
TRBV19	TRBJ1-5	CASSIGHSNQPQHF
TRBV7-9	TRBJ2-1	CASNGLAGVPYNEQFF